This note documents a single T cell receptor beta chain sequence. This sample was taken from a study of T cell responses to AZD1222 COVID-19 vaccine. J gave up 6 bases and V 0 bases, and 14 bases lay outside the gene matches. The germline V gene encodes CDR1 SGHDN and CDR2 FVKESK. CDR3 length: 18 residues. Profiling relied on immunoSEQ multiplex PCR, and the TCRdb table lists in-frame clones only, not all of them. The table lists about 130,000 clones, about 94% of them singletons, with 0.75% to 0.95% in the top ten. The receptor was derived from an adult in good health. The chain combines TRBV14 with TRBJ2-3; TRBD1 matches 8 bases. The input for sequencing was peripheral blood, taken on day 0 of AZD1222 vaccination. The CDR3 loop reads CASSQDLGTGLGRDTQYF. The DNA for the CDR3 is TGTGCCAGCAGCCAAGATCTTGGGACAGGCCTGGGTAGGGATACGCAGTATTTT. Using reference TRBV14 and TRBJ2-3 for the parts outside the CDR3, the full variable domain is EAGVTQFPSHSVIEKGQTVTLRCDPISGHDNLYWYRRVMGKEIKFLLHFVKESKQDESGMPNNRFLAERTGGTYSTLKVQPAELEDSGVYFCASSQDLGTGLGRDTQYFGPGTRLTVL.